This T cell receptor (beta chain) is from a study of control samples from healthy donors and cancer patients. Germline values: CDR1 MNHEY, CDR2 SVGAGI. With 2 bases removed from V and 8 bases from J, the gap between germline ends came to 9 bases. The CDR3 totals 12 residues. This table comes from immunoSEQ multiplex PCR, and its TCRdb copy is limited to in-frame clones, with some not included. The sample gives roughly 160,000 clones, 88% of which show up once; roughly 5% is in the top ten. The chain joins TRBV6-5 to TRBJ1-2; D gene uncertain. The TCR originated in a woman aged 25 to 39 in good health. Source material: blood. DNA for the CDR3: TGTGCCAGCAGTTACGAGGGTGGGGGCTACACCTTC. It yields the protein CASSYEGGGYTF.